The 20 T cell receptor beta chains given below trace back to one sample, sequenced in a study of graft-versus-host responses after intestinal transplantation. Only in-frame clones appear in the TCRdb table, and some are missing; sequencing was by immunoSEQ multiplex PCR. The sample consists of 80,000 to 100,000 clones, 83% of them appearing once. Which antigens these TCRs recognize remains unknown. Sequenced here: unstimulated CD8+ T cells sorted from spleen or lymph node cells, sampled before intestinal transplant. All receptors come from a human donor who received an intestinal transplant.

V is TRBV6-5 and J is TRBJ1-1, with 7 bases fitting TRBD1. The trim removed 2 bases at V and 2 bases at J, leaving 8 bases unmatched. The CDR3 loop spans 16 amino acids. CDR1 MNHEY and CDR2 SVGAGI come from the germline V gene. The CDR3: CASSYRGQIINTEAFF. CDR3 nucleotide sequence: TGTGCCAGCAGTTACAGGGGGCAAATTATAAACACTGAAGCTTTCTTT.

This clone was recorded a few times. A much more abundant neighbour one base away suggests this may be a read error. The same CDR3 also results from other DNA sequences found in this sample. The CDR3 region has the DNA TGTGCCAGCAGGGAGGGGGGAGGGGGCCAAGAGACCCAGTACTTC. The encoded protein is CASREGGGGQETQYF. The gene calls are TRBV2 and TRBJ2-5, with D perhaps matching TRBD2 (7 bases). V was trimmed by 6 bases and J by 1 base, leaving 15 bases between them. Looked up from germline, CDR1 is SNHLY and CDR2 is FYNNEI. This CDR3 has 15 residues.

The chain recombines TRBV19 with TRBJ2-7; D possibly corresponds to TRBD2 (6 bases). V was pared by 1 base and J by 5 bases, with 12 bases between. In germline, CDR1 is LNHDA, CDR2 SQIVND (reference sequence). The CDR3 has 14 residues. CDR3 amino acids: CASSIGGLSNEQYF. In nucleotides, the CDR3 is TGTGCCAGTAGTATAGGGGGACTCTCTAACGAGCAGTACTTC.

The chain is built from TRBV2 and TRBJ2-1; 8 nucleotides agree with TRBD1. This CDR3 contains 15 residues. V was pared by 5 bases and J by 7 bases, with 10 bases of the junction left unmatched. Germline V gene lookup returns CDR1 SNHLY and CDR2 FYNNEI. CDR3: CASSPDRVRENEQFF. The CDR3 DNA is TGTGCCAGCAGTCCGGACAGGGTAAGGGAAAATGAGCAGTTCTTC.

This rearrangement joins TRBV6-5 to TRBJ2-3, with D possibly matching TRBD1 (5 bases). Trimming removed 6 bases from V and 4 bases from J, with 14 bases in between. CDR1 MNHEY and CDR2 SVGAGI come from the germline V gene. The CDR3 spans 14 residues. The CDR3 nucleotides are TGTGCCAGCAGCCTCCGGCAGGGCCCAGATACGCAGTATTTT. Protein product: CASSLRQGPDTQYF.

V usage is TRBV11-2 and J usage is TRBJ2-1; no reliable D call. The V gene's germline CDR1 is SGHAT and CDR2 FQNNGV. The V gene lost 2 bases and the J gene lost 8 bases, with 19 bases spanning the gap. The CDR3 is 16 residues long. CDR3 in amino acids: CASSLHRRSPADEQFF. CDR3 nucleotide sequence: TGTGCCAGCAGCTTACATAGAAGATCACCGGCGGATGAGCAGTTCTTC.

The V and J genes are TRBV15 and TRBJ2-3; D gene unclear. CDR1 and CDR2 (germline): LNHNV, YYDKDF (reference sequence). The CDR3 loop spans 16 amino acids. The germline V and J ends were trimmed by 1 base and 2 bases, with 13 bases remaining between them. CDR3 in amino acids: CATSRAWRTYTDTQYF. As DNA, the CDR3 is TGTGCCACCAGCAGAGCGTGGAGAACCTACACAGATACGCAGTATTTT.

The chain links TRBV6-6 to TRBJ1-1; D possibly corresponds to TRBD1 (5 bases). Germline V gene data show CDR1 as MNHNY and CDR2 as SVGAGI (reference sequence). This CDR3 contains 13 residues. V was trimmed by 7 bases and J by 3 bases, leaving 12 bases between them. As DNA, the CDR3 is TGTGCCAGCAAACCTGGAGGGGACACTGAAGCTTTCTTT. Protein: CASKPGGDTEAFF.

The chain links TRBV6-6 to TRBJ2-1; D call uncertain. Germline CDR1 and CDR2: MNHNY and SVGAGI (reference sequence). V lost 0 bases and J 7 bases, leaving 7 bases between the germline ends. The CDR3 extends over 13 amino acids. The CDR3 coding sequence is TGTGCCAGCAGTTACTCTGGGGTTAATGAGCAGTTCTTC. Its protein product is CASSYSGVNEQFF.

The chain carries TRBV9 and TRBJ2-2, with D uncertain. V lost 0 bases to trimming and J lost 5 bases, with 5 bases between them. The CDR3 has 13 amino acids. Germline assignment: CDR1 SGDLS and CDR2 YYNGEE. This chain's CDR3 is CASSVGVTGELFF. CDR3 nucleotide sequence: TGTGCCAGCAGCGTAGGAGTAACCGGGGAGCTGTTTTTT.

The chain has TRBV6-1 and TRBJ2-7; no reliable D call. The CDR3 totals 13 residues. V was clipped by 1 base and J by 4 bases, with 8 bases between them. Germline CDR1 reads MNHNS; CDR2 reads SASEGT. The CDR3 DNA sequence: TGTGCCAGCAGTGAAGAGACCGATTACGAGCAGTACTTC. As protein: CASSEETDYEQYF.

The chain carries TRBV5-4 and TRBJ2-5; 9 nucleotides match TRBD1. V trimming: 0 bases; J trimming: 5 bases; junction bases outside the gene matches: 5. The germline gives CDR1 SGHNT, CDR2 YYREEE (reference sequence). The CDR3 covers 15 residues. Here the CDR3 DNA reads TGTGCCAGCAGCTTGGTACAGGGGGCCTTGGAGACCCAGTACTTC. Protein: CASSLVQGALETQYF.

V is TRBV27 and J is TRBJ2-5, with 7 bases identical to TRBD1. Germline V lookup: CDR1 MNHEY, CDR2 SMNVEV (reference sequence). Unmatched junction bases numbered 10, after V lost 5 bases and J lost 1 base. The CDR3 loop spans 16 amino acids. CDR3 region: CASSASTGWGQETQYF. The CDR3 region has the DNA TGTGCCAGCAGTGCCTCGACAGGGTGGGGCCAAGAGACCCAGTACTTC.

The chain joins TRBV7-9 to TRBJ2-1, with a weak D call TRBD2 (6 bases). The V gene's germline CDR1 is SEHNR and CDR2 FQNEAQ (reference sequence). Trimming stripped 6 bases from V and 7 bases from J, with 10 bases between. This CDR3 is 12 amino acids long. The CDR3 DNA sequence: TGTGCCAGCAGGACGGGAGAAAATGAGCAGTTCTTC. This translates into CASRTGENEQFF.

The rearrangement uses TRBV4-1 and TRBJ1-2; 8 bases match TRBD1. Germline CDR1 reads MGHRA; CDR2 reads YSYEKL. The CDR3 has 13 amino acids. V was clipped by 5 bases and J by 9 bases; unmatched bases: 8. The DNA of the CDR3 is TGCGCCAGCAGCGTACAGGGGGAATTTAGCTACACCTTC. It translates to CASSVQGEFSYTF.

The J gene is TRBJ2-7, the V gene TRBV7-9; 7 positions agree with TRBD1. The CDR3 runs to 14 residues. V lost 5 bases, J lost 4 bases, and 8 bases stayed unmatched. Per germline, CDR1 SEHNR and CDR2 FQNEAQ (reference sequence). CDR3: CASSGHRGVYEQYF. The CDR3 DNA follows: TGTGCCAGCAGCGGACACAGGGGAGTATACGAGCAGTACTTC.

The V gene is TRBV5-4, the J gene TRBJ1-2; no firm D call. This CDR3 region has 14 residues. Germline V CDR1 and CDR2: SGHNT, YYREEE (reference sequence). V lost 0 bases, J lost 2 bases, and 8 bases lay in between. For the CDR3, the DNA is TGTGCCAGCAGCTTGGCCTCTGGAAACTATGGCTACACCTTC. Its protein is CASSLASGNYGYTF.

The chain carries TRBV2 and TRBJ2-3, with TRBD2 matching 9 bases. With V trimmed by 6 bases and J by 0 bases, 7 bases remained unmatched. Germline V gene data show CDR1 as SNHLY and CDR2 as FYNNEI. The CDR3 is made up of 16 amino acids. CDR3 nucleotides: TGTGCCAGCAGGGCCGGGACTAGCTGTAGCACAGATACGCAGTATTTT. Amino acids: CASRAGTSCSTDTQYF.

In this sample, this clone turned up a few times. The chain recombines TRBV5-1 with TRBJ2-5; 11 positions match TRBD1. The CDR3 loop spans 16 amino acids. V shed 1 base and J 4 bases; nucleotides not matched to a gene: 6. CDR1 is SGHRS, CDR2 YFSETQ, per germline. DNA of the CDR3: TGCGCCAGCAGCTTGCCGGGACAGGGGGTAGGAGAGACCCAGTACTTC. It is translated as CASSLPGQGVGETQYF. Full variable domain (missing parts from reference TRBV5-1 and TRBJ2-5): KAGVTQTPRYLIKTRGQQVTLSCSPISGHRSVSWYQQTPGQGLQFLFEYFSETQRNKGNFPGRFSGRQFSNSRSEMNVSTLELGDSALYLCASSLPGQGVGETQYFGPGTRLLVL.

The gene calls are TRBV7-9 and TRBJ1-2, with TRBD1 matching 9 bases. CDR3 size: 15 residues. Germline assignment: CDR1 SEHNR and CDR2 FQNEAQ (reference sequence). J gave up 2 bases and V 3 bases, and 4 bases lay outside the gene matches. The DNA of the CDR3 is TGTGCCAGCAGCTTCTATGGGACAGGGAACTATGGCTACACCTTC. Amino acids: CASSFYGTGNYGYTF.